This TCR beta chain was captured by sequencing in a study of cytomegalovirus exposure and HLA in healthy donors. Study results and limitations: The authors enumerated under 200 TCR beta chains as linked to cytomegalovirus. Accurate prediction of most subjects' HLA-A and HLA-B alleles from TCR beta sequences was reported. When a later analysis compared HLA-associated TCR beta chains with equally common others, the HLA-associated chains turned out to be more clonally expanded and to have lower generation probabilities. Association of fewer than 20,000 TCR beta sequences with HLA alleles was found at 0.05 false discovery rate in a later analysis.

This CDR3 region has 11 residues. Trimming removed 3 bases at V and 6 bases at J, with 6 bases between. CDR1 and CDR2 from the germline V gene are MNHNY and SVGAGI (reference sequence). This clone was recorded a few times. Its antigen is still unknown. Use of 60 Vbeta and 13 Jbeta primers characterized the PCR. Clones were read by immunoSEQ multiplex PCR, and TCRdb kept only the in-frame ones, dropping some. The top ten clones hold 3% of a sample with roughly 140,000 clones, about three fifths of them seen once. The material sequenced was PBMCs. This chain joins TRBV6-6 and TRBJ2-7, with unresolved D. The receptor's source is a woman under 40 in good health and CMV-seropositive. CDR3 sequence: CASSYWSEQYF. The CDR3 region has the DNA TGTGCCAGCAGTTATTGGAGCGAGCAGTACTTC.